These 20 T cell receptor beta chains share one sample of origin, sequenced in a study of blood T cell repertoires in COVID-19 (dated by TCRdb to the early 2020s). Library prep was done by the immunoSEQ multiplex PCR assay. Not all clones reach the TCRdb copy of this immuneACCESS table, which keeps in-frame sequences only. Checked studies attribute under half of the gap to unresolved V genes and leave the rest unexplained. The sample records hundreds of thousands of clones, about 89% of which are singletons. Under 3% of the sample rests with the top ten. The specimen sequenced was peripheral blood. Receptor source: a woman aged 55-70 years with COVID-19, enrolled during active disease.

The table lists this clone with a few counts. The same CDR3 arises from other DNA sequences in this sample as well. The chain joins TRBV18 to TRBJ1-2; perhaps TRBD1 as D (6 bases). This CDR3 has 15 residues. Germline CDR1 reads KGHSH; CDR2 reads LQKENI. V shed 0 bases and J shed 3 bases, with 11 bases lying between them. This CDR3 reads CASSPPQGRDYGYTF. The CDR3, as DNA: TGTGCCAGCTCACCACCACAGGGAAGGGACTATGGCTACACCTTC.

V and J are TRBV7-3 and TRBJ1-5; 10 nucleotides agree with TRBD1. The length of the CDR3 is 14 residues. Germline values: CDR1 SGHTA, CDR2 FQGTGA. V lost 5 bases and J lost 6; bases outside the gene matches: 4. CDR3 residues: CASSATGGSQPQHF. CDR3 nucleotides: TGTGCCAGCAGCGCGACAGGGGGCAGTCAGCCCCAGCATTTT.

V and J are TRBV6-5 and TRBJ1-5; TRBD1 agrees at 7 bases. Per germline, CDR1 MNHEY and CDR2 SVGAGI. The CDR3 length is 14 residues. V lost 8 bases, J lost 1 base, and 5 bases stayed unmatched. CDR3 in amino acids: CASGGDSSNQPQHF. The CDR3 DNA is TGTGCCAGCGGCGGGGACAGCAGCAATCAGCCCCAGCATTTT.

The genes are TRBV7-9 and TRBJ2-2; no definite D call. The CDR3 covers 12 residues. The germline gives CDR1 SEHNR, CDR2 FQNEAQ (reference sequence). V was clipped by 3 bases and J by 8 bases, with 7 bases between them. CDR3 protein: CASSLSMGELFF. The CDR3 DNA follows: TGTGCCAGCAGCTTGTCTATGGGGGAGCTGTTTTTT. Looking up the rest from reference TRBV7-9 and TRBJ2-2 gives the full variable domain: DTGVSQNPRHKITKRGQNVTFRCDPISEHNRLYWYRQTLGQGPEFLTYFQNEAQLEKSRLLSDRFSAERPKGSFSTLEIQRTEQGDSAMYLCASSLSMGELFFGEGSRLTVL.

This CDR3 is CASSSLESSGINEQYF. CDR3 sequence (DNA): TGTGCCAGCAGCTCCTTGGAGAGTAGCGGGATCAACGAGCAGTACTTC. The chain employs TRBV7-9 and TRBJ2-7, with TRBD2 matching over 8 bases. CDR1 is SEHNR, CDR2 FQNEAQ, per germline (reference sequence). The junction had 13 bases not matched to a gene; V was cut back by 4 bases and J by 5 bases. This CDR3 comprises 16 residues. Full variable domain (remainder filled in from reference TRBV7-9 and TRBJ2-7): DTGVSQNPRHKITKRGQNVTFRCDPISEHNRLYWYRQTLGQGPEFLTYFQNEAQLEKSRLLSDRFSAERPKGSFSTLEIQRTEQGDSAMYLCASSSLESSGINEQYFGPGTRLTVT.

The V and J genes are TRBV19 and TRBJ1-1; TRBD1 might be the D (5 bases). Trimming cost V 5 bases and J 1 base, with 20 bases left between them. From germline, CDR1 is LNHDA and CDR2 SQIVND (reference sequence). The CDR3 sequence is 17 residues long. In nucleotides, the CDR3 is TGTGCCAGTAGTGTTCCGGGACTTCTCCCAGGGAACACTGAAGCTTTCTTT. Its translation is CASSVPGLLPGNTEAFF. Using reference TRBV19 and TRBJ1-1 for the parts outside the CDR3, the full variable domain is DGGITQSPKYLFRKEGQNVTLSCEQNLNHDAMYWYRQDPGQGLRLIYYSQIVNDFQKGDIAEGYSVSREKKESFPLTVTSAQKNPTAFYLCASSVPGLLPGNTEAFFGQGTRLTVV.

This clone was detected only a few times. The V gene is TRBV7-6, the J gene TRBJ2-2; D possibly corresponds to TRBD1 (6 bases). The V end was cut by 4 bases, the J end by 3 bases, with 12 bases between. From germline, CDR1 is SGHVS and CDR2 FNYEAQ. The length of the CDR3 is 15 residues. CDR3 amino acids: CASSSWGPDTGELFF. The CDR3 nucleotides read TGTGCCAGCAGCTCATGGGGGCCGGACACCGGGGAGCTGTTTTTT.

The chain is built from TRBV21-1 and TRBJ1-1. TRBV21-1 is shown as a pseudogene. The CDR3 spans 13 residues. This CDR3 is CASSKAGGTEAFF. The DNA for the CDR3 is TGTGCCAGCAGCAAAGCCGGGGGAACTGAAGCTTTCTTT.

The genes are TRBV5-4 and TRBJ1-2; 8 bases line up with TRBD1. Germline loops: CDR1 SGHNT, CDR2 YYREEE (reference sequence). This CDR3 region has 18 residues. V was pared by 0 bases and J by 5 bases, with 15 bases of the junction left unmatched. In nucleotides, the CDR3 is TGTGCCAGCAGCTTGGGGACTGGACAGGGCTTAATGGGATATGGCTACACCTTC. It specifies CASSLGTGQGLMGYGYTF.

The rearrangement uses TRBV10-3 and TRBJ1-5; the D is unclear. This CDR3 spans 14 amino acids. Trimming shortened V by 6 bases and J by 4 bases, and 13 bases separated the two germline ends. The V gene's germline CDR1 is ENHRY and CDR2 SYGVKD. The CDR3 nucleotides read TGTGCCATCAGCCCGGGTAGTTGGAATCAGCCCCAGCATTTT. The encoded protein is CAISPGSWNQPQHF.

The DNA of the CDR3 is TGTGCCAGCAGTCCTCTAGCGGCGTCCTACGAGCAGTACTTC. Protein: CASSPLAASYEQYF. V gene TRBV28 combines with J gene TRBJ2-7; TRBD2 aligns across 7 bases. Trimming removed 5 bases from V and 1 base from J; junction bases left unmatched: 5. Germline V lookup: CDR1 MDHEN, CDR2 SYDVKM. CDR3 length equals 14 residues.

The chain uses TRBV6-1 and TRBJ1-4, with 8 bases lining up with TRBD1. Germline V gene sequence: CDR1 MNHNS, CDR2 SASEGT. The CDR3 spans 16 residues. The trim removed 3 bases at V and 7 bases at J, leaving 10 bases unmatched. CDR3 coding DNA: TGTGCCAGCAGTGAGATGTTAGGACAGGGAGGTGAAAAACTGTTTTTT. Translated: CASSEMLGQGGEKLFF.

The V gene is TRBV19, the J gene TRBJ2-1; maybe TRBD2 (6 bases). The germline CDR1 and CDR2 sequences are LNHDA and SQIVND (reference sequence). CDR3 length: 11 residues. Between the trimmed V and J ends, which lost 3 bases and 11 bases, there was a span of 8 bases. CDR3 sequence reads: CASSIRTKQFF. In DNA form, the CDR3 reads TGTGCCAGTAGTATTCGGACTAAGCAGTTCTTC.

This sequence joins TRBV19 and TRBJ1-2; 8 bases match TRBD1. J was trimmed by 1 base and V by 5 bases; bases with no gene match: 6. Germline V gene sequence: CDR1 LNHDA, CDR2 SQIVND (reference sequence). The CDR3 has 15 residues. The CDR3 spells CASSSRQGYNYGYTF. CDR3 nucleotide sequence: TGTGCCAGTAGTTCTCGACAGGGGTATAACTATGGCTACACCTTC.

The chain joins TRBV28 to TRBJ1-1, with unresolved D. CDR1 is MDHEN, CDR2 SYDVKM, per germline. Trimming pared 4 bases from V and 4 bases from J, leaving 10 bases between. This CDR3 has 13 amino acids. This CDR3 is CASSSIVGTEAFF. The CDR3 DNA reads TGTGCCAGCAGTTCGATTGTCGGCACTGAAGCTTTCTTT. The full variable domain, rest sourced from reference TRBV28 and TRBJ1-1, is DVKVTQSSRYLVKRTGEKVFLECVQDMDHENMFWYRQDPGLGLRLIYFSYDVKMKEKGDIPEGYSVSREKKERFSLILESASTNQTSMYLCASSSIVGTEAFFGQGTRLTVV.

The CDR3 reads CASSLAPAGGTQYF. For the CDR3, the DNA is TGTGCCAGCAGCTTAGCCCCGGCGGGGGGGACCCAGTACTTC. The chain is built from TRBV11-3 and TRBJ2-5, with 8 bases matching TRBD2. This CDR3 region has 14 residues. Germline V gene sequence: CDR1 SGHNT, CDR2 YENEEA. J was trimmed by 7 bases and V by 1 base; bases with no gene match: 5.

This clone was observed a few times. The chain carries TRBV6-1 and TRBJ1-2, with 8 bases lining up with TRBD1. The CDR3 loop spans 18 amino acids. Germline V gene sequence: CDR1 MNHNS, CDR2 SASEGT. Germline trimming cut 3 bases from V and 5 bases from J; bases unmatched to any gene: 17. CDR3 amino acids: CASSDKGRDRLKNYGYTF. The CDR3 DNA is TGTGCCAGCAGTGACAAAGGCCGGGACAGGTTGAAGAATTATGGCTACACCTTC.

The rearrangement joins TRBV7-2 to TRBJ2-7; 7 bases agree with TRBD1. With 3 bases clipped from V and 6 bases from J, the junction kept 11 bases outside the gene matches. Germline lookup yields CDR1 SGHTA and CDR2 FQGNSA. CDR3 length: 15 residues. The CDR3 reads CASSFSSTGVGEQYF. The CDR3 DNA is TGTGCCAGCAGCTTTTCATCTACAGGGGTCGGCGAGCAGTACTTC.

This chain links TRBV5-4 with TRBJ1-3; a weak D match, TRBD1 (6 bases). Per the germline V gene, CDR1 is SGHNT and CDR2 is YYREEE (reference sequence). The CDR3 extends over 14 amino acids. V lost 1 base, J lost 4 bases, and 9 bases lay in between. CDR3 bases: TGTGCCAGCAGCTTGAGGACAGACGGAAACACCATATATTTT. This sequence encodes CASSLRTDGNTIYF.

This clone was seen once. The rearrangement links TRBV30 to TRBJ2-3; 9 positions match TRBD2. This CDR3 region has 17 residues. Germline CDR1 reads GTSNPN; CDR2 reads SVGIG (reference sequence). The V and J ends lost 0 bases and 6 bases, in that order; junction bases with no gene match: 13. CDR3 loop: CAWSVLWSGGLHDTQYF. CDR3 nucleotides: TGTGCCTGGAGTGTACTCTGGAGCGGGGGGTTACACGATACGCAGTATTTT.